Sequencing of this T cell receptor (beta chain) was carried out in a study of CD8 T cells in ankylosing spondylitis. The CDR3 has 18 amino acids. In germline, CDR1 is MNHEY, CDR2 SMNVEV (reference sequence). The V segment lost 1 base and the J segment 9 bases; nucleotides outside the gene matches: 15. Each CDR3 protein is one row after TCRdb ran MiXCR on the 5' RACE reads. This sample has roughly 35,000 distinct CDR3 sequences; roughly 9.6% occur once, and the top ten carry roughly a fifth. This clonotype was counted only a few times. V gene TRBV27 combines with J gene TRBJ2-2; 9 nucleotides align to TRBD2. This sequence was found in a male donor with ankylosing spondylitis. Material for sequencing was synovial fluid, either unsorted or a sorted T cell fraction (not recorded which). The CDR3 nucleotides read TGTGCCAGCAGTTTATACCCACCGGGACTAGCCTCCCTCCGGGAGCTGTTTTTT. Translated: CASSLYPPGLASLRELFF.